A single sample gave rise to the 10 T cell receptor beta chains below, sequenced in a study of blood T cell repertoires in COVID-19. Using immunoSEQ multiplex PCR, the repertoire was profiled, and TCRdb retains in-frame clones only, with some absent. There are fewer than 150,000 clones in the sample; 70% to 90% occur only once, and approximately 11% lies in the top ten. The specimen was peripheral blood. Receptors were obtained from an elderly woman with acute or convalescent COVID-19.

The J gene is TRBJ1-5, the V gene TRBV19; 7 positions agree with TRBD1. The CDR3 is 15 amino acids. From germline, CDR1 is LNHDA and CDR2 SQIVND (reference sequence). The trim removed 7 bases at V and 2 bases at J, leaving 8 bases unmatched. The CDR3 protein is CASTSQGVGNQPQHF. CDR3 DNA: TGTGCCAGTACCTCTCAGGGGGTCGGCAATCAGCCCCAGCATTTT. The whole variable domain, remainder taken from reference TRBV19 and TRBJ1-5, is DGGITQSPKYLFRKEGQNVTLSCEQNLNHDAMYWYRQDPGQGLRLIYYSQIVNDFQKGDIAEGYSVSREKKESFPLTVTSAQKNPTAFYLCASTSQGVGNQPQHFGDGTRLSIL.

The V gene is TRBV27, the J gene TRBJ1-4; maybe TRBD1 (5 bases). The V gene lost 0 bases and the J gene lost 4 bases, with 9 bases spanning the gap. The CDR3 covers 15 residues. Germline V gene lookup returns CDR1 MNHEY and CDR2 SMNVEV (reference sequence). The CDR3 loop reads CASSLSGHDNEKLFF. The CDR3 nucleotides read TGTGCCAGCAGTTTATCAGGACACGATAATGAAAAACTGTTTTTT.

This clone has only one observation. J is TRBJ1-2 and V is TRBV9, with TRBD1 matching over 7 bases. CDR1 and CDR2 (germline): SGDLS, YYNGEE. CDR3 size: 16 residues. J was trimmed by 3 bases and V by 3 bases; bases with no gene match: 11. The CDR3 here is CASSGEKGAGYYGYTF. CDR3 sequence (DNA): TGTGCCAGCAGCGGAGAGAAGGGGGCTGGTTACTATGGCTACACCTTC.

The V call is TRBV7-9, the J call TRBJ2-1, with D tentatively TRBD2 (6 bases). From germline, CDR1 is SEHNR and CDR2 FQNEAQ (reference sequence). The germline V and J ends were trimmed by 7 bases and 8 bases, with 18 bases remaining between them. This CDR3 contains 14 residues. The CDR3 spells CASTLDWGGDEQFF. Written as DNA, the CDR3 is TGTGCCAGCACTCTCGACTGGGGCGGGGATGAGCAGTTCTTC.

CDR3 region: CASSPGTGGNGYTF. The CDR3 DNA reads as TGCGCCAGCAGCCCAGGGACAGGGGGCAATGGCTACACCTTC. The chain recombines TRBV5-1 with TRBJ1-2; 12 nucleotides line up with TRBD1. The CDR3 has 14 residues. Germline CDR1 is SGHRS and CDR2 is YFSETQ. With V trimmed by 4 bases and J by 6 bases, 4 bases remained unmatched.

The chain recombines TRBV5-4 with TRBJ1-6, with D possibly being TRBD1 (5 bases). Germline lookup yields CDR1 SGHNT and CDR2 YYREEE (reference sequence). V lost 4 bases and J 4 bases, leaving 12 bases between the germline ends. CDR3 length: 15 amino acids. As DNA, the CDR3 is TGTGCCAGCAGCCTGCCGGGGACTTATAATTCACCCCTCCACTTT. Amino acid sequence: CASSLPGTYNSPLHF.

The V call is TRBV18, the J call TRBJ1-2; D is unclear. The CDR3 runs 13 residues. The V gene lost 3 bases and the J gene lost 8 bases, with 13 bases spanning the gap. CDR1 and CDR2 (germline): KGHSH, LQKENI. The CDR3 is CASSPEMVEGYTF. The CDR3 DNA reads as TGTGCCAGCTCACCGGAAATGGTGGAGGGCTACACCTTC.

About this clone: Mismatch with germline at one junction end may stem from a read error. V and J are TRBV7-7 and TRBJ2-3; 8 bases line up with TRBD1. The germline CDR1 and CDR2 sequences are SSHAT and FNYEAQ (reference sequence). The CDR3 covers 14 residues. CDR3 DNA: TGTGCTAGCAGCTTAACAGGGGGTTCAGATACGCAGTATTTT. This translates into CASSLTGGSDTQYF.

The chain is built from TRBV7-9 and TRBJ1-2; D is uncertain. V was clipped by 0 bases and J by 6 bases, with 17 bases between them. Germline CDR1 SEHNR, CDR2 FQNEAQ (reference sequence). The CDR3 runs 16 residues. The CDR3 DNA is TGTGCCAGCAGCTTAGCTAGCGGTTTGTACGGGGATGGCTACACCTTC. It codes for CASSLASGLYGDGYTF. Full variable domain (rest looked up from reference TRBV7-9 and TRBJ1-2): DTGVSQNPRHKITKRGQNVTFRCDPISEHNRLYWYRQTLGQGPEFLTYFQNEAQLEKSRLLSDRFSAERPKGSFSTLEIQRTEQGDSAMYLCASSLASGLYGDGYTFGSGTRLTVV.

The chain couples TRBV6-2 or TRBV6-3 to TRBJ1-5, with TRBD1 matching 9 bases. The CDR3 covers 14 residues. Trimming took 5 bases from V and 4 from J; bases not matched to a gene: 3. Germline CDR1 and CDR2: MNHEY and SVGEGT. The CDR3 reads CASSKTGGNQPQHF. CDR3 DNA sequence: TGTGCCAGCAGTAAGACAGGGGGTAATCAGCCCCAGCATTTT.